This TCR beta chain was observed in a study of T cell changes during pregnancy in multiple sclerosis. Trimming took 4 bases from V and 0 from J, leaving 10 bases between them. Germline V lookup: CDR1 SGHVS, CDR2 FQNEAQ. The CDR3 runs to 14 residues. Assay: immunoSEQ multiplex PCR; the TCRdb copy retains only in-frame clones and omits some. The sample has under 25,000 clones, more than 75% seen once. The specimen was CD8+ T cells from peripheral blood mononuclear cells, collected before pregnancy. The sequence derives from a female donor with multiple sclerosis, enrolled in a pregnancy study. The chain is built from TRBV7-8 and TRBJ2-7, with a weak D call TRBD1 (6 bases). This chain's CDR3 is CASSYRDNSYEQYF. The CDR3 bases are TGTGCCAGCAGCTACCGGGACAACTCCTACGAGCAGTACTTC.